One and the same sample provided the 32 T cell receptor beta chains below, sequenced in a study of T cells expressing NK-cell markers. One entry per CDR3 protein, without DNA, is what TCRdb gives after re-calling the 5' RACE reads. The listing contains hundreds of thousands of distinct CDR3 sequences. The specimen sequenced was blood T cells: a sorted CD56 or NKG2C T cell subset, CD4+ or CD8+ T cells, or bulk PBMC T cells (not recorded which). Source of these receptors: a woman between 18 and 69 years old in good health.

V gene TRBV13 combines with J gene TRBJ1-1; TCRdb picks TRBD1, but there is no DNA to check that call. From germline, CDR1 is PRHDT and CDR2 FYEKMQ (reference sequence). This CDR3 has 14 amino acids. The CDR3 sequence is CASSWSQGGTEAFF.

The chain carries TRBV4-3 and TRBJ2-1. This CDR3 is 15 amino acids long. Germline V gene sequence: CDR1 LGHNA, CDR2 YSLEER. CDR3: CASSQALFGANEQFF.

The rearrangement uses TRBV5-6 and TRBJ1-2; TCRdb lists TRBD1, though no DNA is available to test this call. The CDR3 consists of 13 residues. Germline V CDR1 and CDR2: SGHDT, YYEEEE. This CDR3 reads CASSADSNYGYTF.

This chain uses TRBV5-1 with TRBJ2-3; checking the TCRdb D call of TRBD2 is not possible without DNA. The V gene's germline CDR1 is SGHRS and CDR2 YFSETQ. There are 12 residues in the CDR3. CDR3 residues: CASSGRAYTQYF.

The J gene is TRBJ2-2, the V gene TRBV20-1; TCRdb returns TRBD1, unconfirmable since there is no DNA. The CDR3 loop spans 14 amino acids. The germline V gene has CDR1 DFQATT and CDR2 SNEGSKA (reference sequence). The CDR3 region is CSARDPGTGVGGIF.

The J gene is TRBJ1-5, the V gene TRBV20-1. CDR3 size: 13 residues. Germline V gene lookup returns CDR1 DFQATT and CDR2 SNEGSKA (reference sequence). The CDR3 loop is CSASGQFDQPQHF.

The CDR3: CASSKSDNNEQFF. The V call is TRBV19, the J call TRBJ2-1. The V gene's germline CDR1 is LNHDA and CDR2 SQIVND (reference sequence). This CDR3 contains 13 residues.

The J gene is TRBJ2-1, the V gene TRBV4-1; as DNA is missing, the TRBD2 call by TCRdb cannot be tested. CDR3 length: 15 amino acids. Per germline, CDR1 MGHRA and CDR2 YSYEKL. Here the CDR3 reads CASSQGGLAGNEQFF.

The V call is TRBV19, the J call TRBJ2-3. The CDR3 is 13 residues long. Germline CDR1 and CDR2: LNHDA and SQIVND (reference sequence). The CDR3 reads CASKARAPDTQYF.

The J gene is TRBJ1-2, the V gene TRBV20-1. The V gene's germline CDR1 is DFQATT and CDR2 SNEGSKA (reference sequence). This CDR3 has 12 residues. CDR3 sequence: CSAYTPNYGYTF.

CDR3 in amino acids: CASSVGTGANTIYF. This chain links TRBV9 with TRBJ1-3; TCRdb's D gene call, TRBD1, goes unchecked for lack of DNA. This CDR3 has 14 amino acids. CDR1 SGDLS and CDR2 YYNGEE come from the germline V gene. Complete variable domain (other parts from reference TRBV9 and TRBJ1-3): DSGVTQTPKHLITATGQRVTLRCSPRSGDLSVYWYQQSLDQGLQFLIQYYNGEERAKGNILERFSAQQFPDLHSELNLSSLELGDSALYFCASSVGTGANTIYFGEGSWLTVV.

The chain links TRBV7-2 to TRBJ1-1; TCRdb's D call, TRBD1, is unchecked because there is no DNA. The CDR3 spans 13 residues. Germline loops: CDR1 SGHTA, CDR2 FQGNSA. The CDR3 is CASSFQGAPEAFF.

CDR3 amino acids: CASSPRTSGPSYNEQFF. This chain uses TRBV7-6 with TRBJ2-1; TCRdb outputs TRBD2, but without DNA this stays unchecked. CDR1 and CDR2 (germline): SGHVS, FNYEAQ. The CDR3 has 17 amino acids.

The chain uses TRBV7-9 and TRBJ1-1. Germline assignment: CDR1 SEHNR and CDR2 FQNEAQ (reference sequence). The CDR3 loop spans 12 amino acids. CDR3: CASRHGYTEAFF.

The rearrangement joins TRBV20-1 to TRBJ2-7; TCRdb picks TRBD2, but there is no DNA to check that call. Germline values: CDR1 DFQATT, CDR2 SNEGSKA (reference sequence). CDR3 length equals 16 residues. Here the CDR3 reads CSARDLMAGETYEQYF.

The rearrangement uses TRBV9 and TRBJ2-3. Germline-derived CDR1 and CDR2 are SGDLS and YYNGEE. This CDR3 has 13 residues. CDR3 region: CASSPFEADTQYF.

This rearrangement joins TRBV11-2 to TRBJ2-1; the TCRdb D gene call, TRBD2, has no DNA to confirm it. Germline V gives CDR1 SGHAT, CDR2 FQNNGV. This CDR3 region has 15 residues. CDR3 amino acids: CASSPERSQYNEQFF.

This rearrangement joins TRBV20-1 to TRBJ2-1; the TRBD2 assignment by TCRdb is unverifiable without DNA. Per germline, CDR1 DFQATT and CDR2 SNEGSKA (reference sequence). The CDR3 contains 14 residues. The CDR3 sequence: CSAPDYKVNNEQFF.

The V call is TRBV9, the J call TRBJ2-1; TCRdb calls TRBD1, which cannot be checked without DNA. Germline loops: CDR1 SGDLS, CDR2 YYNGEE. This CDR3 has 15 amino acids. CDR3 loop: CASSPYVEGLGEQFF.

The rearrangement links TRBV6-5 to TRBJ1-6; TCRdb calls TRBD1, which cannot be checked without DNA. The germline gives CDR1 MNHEY, CDR2 SVGAGI. The CDR3 has 17 amino acids. The CDR3 region is CASSFLSPDVGGSPLHF.

This chain's CDR3 is CASSPGTTGNYEQYF. This chain links TRBV4-3 with TRBJ2-7; TCRdb selects TRBD1, and the lack of DNA leaves this call unchecked. The CDR3 totals 15 residues. Germline CDR1 LGHNA, CDR2 YSLEER.

J is TRBJ2-2 and V is TRBV10-2. Germline values: CDR1 WSHSY, CDR2 SAAADI. The CDR3 has 16 amino acids. The CDR3 protein is CASSESSGANTGELFF.

This sequence joins TRBV5-1 and TRBJ2-1; the TCRdb call, TRBD2, lacks DNA for checking. Germline V gene sequence: CDR1 SGHRS, CDR2 YFSETQ. The CDR3 length is 14 residues. CDR3 residues: CASSLSSGHNEQFF.

The chain carries TRBV12-3 or TRBV12-4 and TRBJ1-3; there is no DNA to check the TCRdb D call of TRBD1. The CDR3 is made up of 15 amino acids. CDR3 amino acids: CASRDTGLDGNTIYF.

This chain connects TRBV5-1 to TRBJ2-7. This CDR3 region has 14 residues. Germline CDR1 is SGHRS and CDR2 is YFSETQ. The CDR3 region is CASSSFGSSYEQYF.

CDR3: CASSLMGPYNEKLFF. The rearrangement uses TRBV7-8 and TRBJ1-4; the TRBD1 assignment by TCRdb is unverifiable without DNA. CDR1 and CDR2 from the germline V gene are SGHVS and FQNEAQ. The CDR3 sequence is 15 residues long.

This chain joins TRBV14 and TRBJ1-1; the TCRdb D gene call, TRBD1, has no DNA to confirm it. This CDR3 has 14 residues. CDR1 is SGHDN, CDR2 FVKESK, per germline. This chain's CDR3 is CASSQTGGTGEAFF.

The gene calls are TRBV25-1 and TRBJ2-5; the D call from TCRdb, TRBD1, cannot be confirmed without DNA. Looked up from germline, CDR1 is MGHDK and CDR2 is SYGVNS. The CDR3 runs to 16 residues. CDR3 in amino acids: CASSGAWGRGQETQYF.

The chain employs TRBV25-1 and TRBJ2-7; TCRdb gives TRBD2 as the D gene, but with no DNA this cannot be confirmed. CDR1 and CDR2 from the germline V gene are MGHDK and SYGVNS. The CDR3 is made up of 16 amino acids. This CDR3 reads CATQTSGGPEFYEQYF.

Here the CDR3 reads CATSREPSGGETQYF. The chain uses TRBV15 and TRBJ2-5; TCRdb returns TRBD2, unconfirmable since there is no DNA. There are 15 residues in the CDR3. From germline, CDR1 is LNHNV and CDR2 YYDKDF (reference sequence).

The V call is TRBV3-1, the J call TRBJ2-5; TCRdb's D call, TRBD2, is unchecked because there is no DNA. The germline V gene has CDR1 LGHDT and CDR2 YNNKEL (reference sequence). This CDR3 contains 13 residues. This chain's CDR3 is CASSQREQETQYF.

The chain is built from TRBV9 and TRBJ2-1. The V gene's germline CDR1 is SGDLS and CDR2 YYNGEE. This CDR3 spans 15 amino acids. This chain's CDR3 is CASSPDLGTYNEQFF.